The present entry profiles one T cell receptor (beta chain) with its context. In the original workflow: Amplification of reference gene primers was used by the study to estimate nucleated cell counts. TCRdb keeps only in-frame clones here, not all; method: immunoSEQ multiplex PCR. V, J and clone size derive from that table, while D and trimming were established from the DNA sequence. The data hold about 130,000 clones, with 80% to 95% observed a single time. The sample comes from a study of blood T cell repertoires in COVID-19. Study-level information: Acute-phase and convalescent COVID-19 samples originated in the United States, Italy and Spain. Sources were T cells, B-cell-depleted T cells, or PBMCs; the material itself was cDNA or gDNA.

V gave up 5 bases and J gave up 0 bases, with 7 bases separating them. The CDR3 runs to 14 residues. The germline gives CDR1 MNHEY, CDR2 SVGEGT. Patients at the Seattle site were enrolled during active infection and followed longitudinally. V usage is TRBV6-2 or TRBV6-3 and J usage is TRBJ1-4; D may be TRBD1 (6 bases). Sequencing used peripheral blood. The clonotype originates from a man in his forties or fifties with COVID-19, enrolled during active disease. The CDR3 DNA follows: TGTGCCAGCAGTACAGGGTCAACTAATGAAAAACTGTTTTTT. Amino acids: CASSTGSTNEKLFF.